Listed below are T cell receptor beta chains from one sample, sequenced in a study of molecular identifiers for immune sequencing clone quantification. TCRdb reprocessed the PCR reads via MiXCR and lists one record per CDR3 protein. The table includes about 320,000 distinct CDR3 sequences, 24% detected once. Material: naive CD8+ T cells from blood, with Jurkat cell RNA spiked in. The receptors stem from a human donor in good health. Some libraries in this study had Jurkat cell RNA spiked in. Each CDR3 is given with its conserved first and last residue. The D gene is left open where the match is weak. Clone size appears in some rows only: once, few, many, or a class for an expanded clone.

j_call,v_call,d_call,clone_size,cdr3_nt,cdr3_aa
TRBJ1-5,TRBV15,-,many,TGTGCCACCATGGCCGGACAACATAGCAATCAGCCCCAGCATTTT,CATMAGQHSNQPQHF
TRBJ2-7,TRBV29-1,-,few,TGCAGCGTTGTTGCAGCCGAGGACACCATCTACGAGCAGTACTTC,CSVVAAEDTIYEQYF
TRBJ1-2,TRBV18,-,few,TGTGCCAGCTCACCACCTGCCAGGGGAGGAGACTATGGCTACACCTTC,CASSPPARGGDYGYTF
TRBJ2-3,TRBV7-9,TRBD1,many,TGTGCCAGCACCGACCGGACAGGGGGCACAGATACGCAGTATTTT,CASTDRTGGTDTQYF
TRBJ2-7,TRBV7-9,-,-,TGTGCCAGCAGCTTAGGGGCCTTCGAGCAGTACTTC,CASSLGAFEQYF
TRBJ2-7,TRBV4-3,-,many,TGCGCCAGCAGCGAGTCCCTGAGCTCCTACGAGCAGTACTTC,CASSESLSSYEQYF
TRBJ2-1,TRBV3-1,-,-,TGTGCCAGCAGCCAAGTTCGCCCAAGCTACAATGAGCAGTTCTTC,CASSQVRPSYNEQFF
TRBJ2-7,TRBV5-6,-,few,TGTGCCAGCAGCGCTCTGACAGACGAGCAGTACTTC,CASSALTDEQYF
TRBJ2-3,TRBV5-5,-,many,TGTGCCAGCAGCTCCAGCGGAGGGGCTGATACGCAGTATTTT,CASSSSGGADTQYF
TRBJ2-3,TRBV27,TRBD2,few,TGTGCCAGCAGCGCGGGACTAGTAAAAACAGATACGCAGTATTTT,CASSAGLVKTDTQYF
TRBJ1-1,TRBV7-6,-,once,TGTGCCAGCAGCTTAGGTGGTAACACTGATGCTTTCTTT,CASSLGGNTDAFF
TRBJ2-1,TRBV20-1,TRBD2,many,TGCAGTGCCGTTTCCCCCGGGACTACCTACAATGAGCAGTTCTTC,CSAVSPGTTYNEQFF
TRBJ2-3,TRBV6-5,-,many,TGTGCCAGCGGCCATCCCGAGGATACGCAGTATTTT,CASGHPEDTQYF
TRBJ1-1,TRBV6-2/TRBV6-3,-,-,TGTGCCAGCAGTTACGGGGACACCCCGAACACTGAAGCTTTCTTT,CASSYGDTPNTEAFF
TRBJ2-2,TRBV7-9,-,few,TGTGCCAGCAGCTCGAGGACGGTGGAGGAGGCCCTACTAGGGGAGCTGTTTTTT,CASSSRTVEEALLGELFF
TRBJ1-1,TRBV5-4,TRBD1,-,TGTGCCAGCAGCCCGGGTCCGGGACAGGGGACAAACACTGAAGCTTTCTTT,CASSPGPGQGTNTEAFF
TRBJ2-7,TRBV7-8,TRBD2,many,TGTGCCAGCAGCGAAAGACTAGCGGGGGGCTACGAGCAGTACTTC,CASSERLAGGYEQYF
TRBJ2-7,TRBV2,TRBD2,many,TGTGCCAGCAGAGGACTAGCGGGAGCCTCCTACGAGCAGTACTTC,CASRGLAGASYEQYF
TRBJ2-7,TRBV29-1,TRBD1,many,TGCAGCGTTGAAGACCGGACAGGGGACTACGAGCAGTACTTC,CSVEDRTGDYEQYF
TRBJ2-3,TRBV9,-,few,TGTGCCAGCAGCCCCCCGGGGATTAGCACAGATACGCAGTATTTT,CASSPPGISTDTQYF
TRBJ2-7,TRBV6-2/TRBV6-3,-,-,TGTGCCAGCAGTTACCTGGGGCAGGGGCTCTCCTACGAGCAGTACTTC,CASSYLGQGLSYEQYF
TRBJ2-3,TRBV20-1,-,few,TGCAGTGCTAACCCATGGGACACCGACACAGATACGCAGTATTTT,CSANPWDTDTDTQYF
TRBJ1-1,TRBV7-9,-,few,TGTGCCAGCAGCGACGACAGCAACACTGAAGCTTTCTTT,CASSDDSNTEAFF
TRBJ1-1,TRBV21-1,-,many,TGTGCCAGCGGCAGGGGGTTTGGTGTTTTTGGCACTGAAGCTTTCTTT,CASGRGFGVFGTEAFF
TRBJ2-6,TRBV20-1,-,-,TGCAGTGCTAGAAACCCACTAGCTCCTGGGGCCAACGTCCTGACTTTC,CSARNPLAPGANVLTF
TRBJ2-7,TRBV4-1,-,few,TGCGCCAGCAGCTTAGGGCTTAATGGGGAGCAGTACTTC,CASSLGLNGEQYF
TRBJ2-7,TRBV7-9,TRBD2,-,TGTGCCAGCAGCTTAGTCCGGAGCGGGAGGGCCGACGAGCAGTACTTC,CASSLVRSGRADEQYF
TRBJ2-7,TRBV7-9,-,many,TGTGCCAGCAGCTTAGTCGGCAACTACGAGCAGTACTTC,CASSLVGNYEQYF
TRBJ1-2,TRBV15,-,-,TGTGCCACCAGCTCGGGGCACGAAAGTACAAACTATGGCTACACCTTC,CATSSGHESTNYGYTF
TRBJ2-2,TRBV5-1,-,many,TGCGCCAGCAGGACAGGGACTACGAACACCGGGGAGCTGTTTTTT,CASRTGTTNTGELFF
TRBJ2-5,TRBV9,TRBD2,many,TGTGCCAGCAGCGTAGAAGGTCGGGGGGATTTTGAGACCCAGTACTTC,CASSVEGRGDFETQYF
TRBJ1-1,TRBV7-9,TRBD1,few,TGTGCCAGCAGCACGACAGGGGGCGTCGAAGCTTTCTTT,CASSTTGGVEAFF
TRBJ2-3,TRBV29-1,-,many,TGCAGCGTCGCATCTCAGGGGAGGGCAGATACGCAGTATTTT,CSVASQGRADTQYF
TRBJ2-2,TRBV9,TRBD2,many,TGTGCCAGCAGCGTATGGAGCGGGAGACCGAACACCGGGGAGCTGTTTTTT,CASSVWSGRPNTGELFF
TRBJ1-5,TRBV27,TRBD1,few,TGTGCCAGCAGTCACAGGGGGGGAAATCAGCCCCAGCATTTT,CASSHRGGNQPQHF
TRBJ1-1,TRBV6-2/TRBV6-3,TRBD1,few,TGTGCCAGCAGTGACCACCTCGGGACAGGGGAGAACATAGCTTTCTTT,CASSDHLGTGENIAFF
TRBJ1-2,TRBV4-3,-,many,TGCGCCAGCAGCCAGGACGAGACAGGCTATGGCTACACCTTC,CASSQDETGYGYTF
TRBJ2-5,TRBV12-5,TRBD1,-,TGTGCTAGTGGACGGACAGGGGAACAAGAGACCCAGTACTTC,CASGRTGEQETQYF
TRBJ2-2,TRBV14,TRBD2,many,TGTGCCAGCAGCCCAGGACTAGCGGGGGGCCCGAACACCGGGGAGCTGTTTTTT,CASSPGLAGGPNTGELFF
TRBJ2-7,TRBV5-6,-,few,TGTGCCAGCATCAAAGGGGGCTCCTACGAGCAGTACTTC,CASIKGGSYEQYF
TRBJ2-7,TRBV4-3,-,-,TGCGCCAGCAGCCAAGATGTATCCCTAGCGAGTAGTTACGAGCAGTACTTC,CASSQDVSLASSYEQYF
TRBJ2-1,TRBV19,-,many,TGTGCCAGTAGTATTGTAGCTAATGAGCAGTTCTTC,CASSIVANEQFF
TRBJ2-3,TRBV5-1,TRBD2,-,TGCGTCAGCAGCTTGGTAGGACTAGCGGGCCAAAGGGCAGATACGCAGTATTTT,CVSSLVGLAGQRADTQYF
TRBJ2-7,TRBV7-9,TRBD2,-,TGTGCCAGCAGCTCACCCGTGGCAGCGGGAGGGTCCTACGAGCAGTACTTC,CASSSPVAAGGSYEQYF
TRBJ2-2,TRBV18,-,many,TGTGCCAGCTCAGATGCCGGGATCAGGACTCCTAACACCGGGGAGCTGTTTTTT,CASSDAGIRTPNTGELFF
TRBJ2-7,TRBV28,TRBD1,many,TGTGCCAGCAGTACCCGGACAGGTCCAGACGAGCAGTACTTC,CASSTRTGPDEQYF
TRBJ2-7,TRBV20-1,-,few,TGCAGTGCTAGAGTTCTAGGCAACCCTCTCGGGGTTAGCTCCTACGAGCAGTACTTC,CSARVLGNPLGVSSYEQYF
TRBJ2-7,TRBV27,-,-,TGTGCCAGCAGCCAGTCCGGGGAGTCTCTCTACGAGCAGTACTTC,CASSQSGESLYEQYF